The 4 T cell receptor beta chains below all came from one sample that was sequenced in a study of blood T cells in healthy people across ages. A J-beta primer mix and a sample-barcoded 5' primer were used in a second PCR of about 7 to 12 cycles. TCRdb redid the calling of the 5' RACE reads with MiXCR, one entry per CDR3 protein. The repertoire has about 800,000 distinct CDR3 sequences, roughly 60% of them found once; the top ten carry approximately 23%. The sequenced sample was blood. The receptors stem from a man under 40 in good health.

Points on this clonotype: At one end, the junction sequence differs from germline, possibly due to a read error. The chain is built from TRBV30 and TRBJ2-4; D is uncertain. TRBJ2-5 matches the DNA end more closely, so the J call is doubtful. CDR3 size: 13 residues. Germline V lookup: CDR1 GTSNPN, CDR2 SVGIG (reference sequence). In DNA, the CDR3 is TGCGCCTGGAGTGTCGGATTACAAGAGACCCAGTACTTC. This codes for CAWSVGLQETQYF.

The chain couples TRBV7-9 to TRBJ2-4, with unresolved D. The CDR3 covers 12 residues. CDR1 SEHNR and CDR2 FQNEAQ come from the germline V gene (reference sequence). The V end was cut by 2 bases, the J end by 5 bases, with 4 bases between. CDR3 residues: CASSLIENIQYF. The CDR3, as DNA: TGTGCCAGCAGCTTAATCGAAAACATTCAGTACTTC.

The J gene is TRBJ2-1, the V gene TRBV29-1; a weak D match, TRBD2 (6 bases). V dropped 7 bases and J dropped 0 bases, with 19 bases sitting between them. The CDR3 runs to 16 residues. Germline lookup yields CDR1 SQVTM and CDR2 ANQGSEA. The CDR3 loop is CSGVIAAARSYNEQFF. The DNA for the CDR3 is TGCAGCGGTGTAATAGCGGCGGCCCGCTCCTACAATGAGCAGTTCTTC.

This clonotype was detected a few times. V and J are TRBV6-1 and TRBJ2-1; 10 bases are a match to TRBD2. CDR3 length: 15 amino acids. V was pared by 6 bases and J by 8 bases, with 10 bases of the junction left unmatched. Germline CDR1 MNHNS, CDR2 SASEGT. The chain's CDR3 is CASRNLLAGVDEQFF. The DNA for the CDR3 is TGTGCCAGCAGAAATTTGCTAGCGGGAGTCGATGAGCAGTTCTTC.